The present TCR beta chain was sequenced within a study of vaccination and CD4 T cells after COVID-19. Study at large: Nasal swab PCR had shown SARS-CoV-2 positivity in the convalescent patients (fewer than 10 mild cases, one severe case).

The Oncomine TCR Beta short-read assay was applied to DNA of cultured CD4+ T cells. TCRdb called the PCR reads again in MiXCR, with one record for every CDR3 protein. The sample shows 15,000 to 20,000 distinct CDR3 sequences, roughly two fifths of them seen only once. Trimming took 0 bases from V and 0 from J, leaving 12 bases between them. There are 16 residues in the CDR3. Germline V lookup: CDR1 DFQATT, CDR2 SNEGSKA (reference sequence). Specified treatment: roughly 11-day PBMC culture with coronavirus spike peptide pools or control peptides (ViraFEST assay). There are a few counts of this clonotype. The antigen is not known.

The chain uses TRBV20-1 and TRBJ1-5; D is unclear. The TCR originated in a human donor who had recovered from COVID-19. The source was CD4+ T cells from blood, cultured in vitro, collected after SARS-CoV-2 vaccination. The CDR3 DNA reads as TGCAGTGCTAGAGATATCCGGGAGGTTAGCAATCAGCCCCAGCATTTT. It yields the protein CSARDIREVSNQPQHF.